One sample yielded the 31 T cell receptor beta chains listed below, sequenced in a study of identical twins. TCRdb independently ran MiXCR on the 5' RACE reads; one entry per CDR3 protein. The top ten clones hold around 1.9% of a sample with approximately 690,000 distinct CDR3 sequences, around 6% of them seen once. The sequencing sample was made of naive T cells sorted from blood. The receptors originated from a man aged 18 to 35 in good health.

The rearrangement uses TRBV5-8 and TRBJ2-1; D may be TRBD2 (5 bases). Trimming pared 0 bases from V and 8 bases from J, leaving 12 bases between. The CDR3 runs to 14 residues. CDR1 and CDR2 from the germline V gene are SGHTS and YDEGEE. The DNA for the CDR3 is TGTGCCAGCAGCTTGGGAGGGCGTTTAGATGAGCAGTTCTTC. Amino acid sequence: CASSLGGRLDEQFF.

This clonotype was picked up many times. The V and J genes are TRBV20-1 and TRBJ2-5; 7 bases fit TRBD1. This CDR3 is 13 amino acids long. The trim removed 5 bases at V and 0 bases at J, leaving 3 bases unmatched. Germline V gene sequence: CDR1 DFQATT, CDR2 SNEGSKA (reference sequence). The CDR3 region has the DNA TGCAGTGCTCTACAGGGGTACCAAGAGACCCAGTACTTC. Translated: CSALQGYQETQYF.

This clonotype was counted many times. The chain combines TRBV29-1 with TRBJ2-7; unclear D gene. The CDR3 runs to 14 residues. In germline, CDR1 is SQVTM, CDR2 ANQGSEA. Between the trimmed V and J ends, which lost 4 bases and 6 bases, there was a span of 19 bases. The CDR3 DNA reads TGCAGCGTTGTGTTCGCACAGCTATACAGCGAGCAGTACTTC. The encoded protein is CSVVFAQLYSEQYF.

The chain combines TRBV29-1 with TRBJ2-3; 8 nucleotides agree with TRBD2. The CDR3 runs 15 residues. CDR1 is SQVTM, CDR2 ANQGSEA, per germline. The junction had 10 bases not matched to a gene; V was cut back by 4 bases and J by 4 bases. This CDR3 is CSVVSPLAVADTQYF. The CDR3 nucleotides read TGCAGCGTTGTATCCCCACTAGCGGTAGCAGATACGCAGTATTTT.

Notes on this clonotype: With a much larger clone just one base away, this may be a read error. Since no conserved phenylalanine or tryptophan closes the CDR3, a read error is the likely cause. This chain uses TRBV7-2 with TRBJ1-2; weak D call: TRBD1 (6 bases). Deletions cut 3 bases from V and 4 bases from J, with 9 bases between. CDR1 is SGHTA, CDR2 FQGNSA, per germline. This CDR3 has 13 residues. CDR3 sequence: CASSFRGGYGYTI. Written as DNA, the CDR3 is TGTGCCAGCAGCTTTCGAGGGGGCTATGGCTACACCATC.

This clonotype was observed many times. The V and J genes are TRBV4-3 and TRBJ2-1, with 9 bases that match TRBD2. Germline CDR1 reads LGHNA; CDR2 reads YSLEER. V gave up 0 bases and J gave up 0 bases; unmatched junction bases: 9. CDR3 length: 19 residues. The CDR3 sequence is CASSQDSSGRKSSYNEQFF. Here the CDR3 DNA reads TGCGCCAGCAGCCAAGATTCGAGCGGGAGGAAGAGCTCCTACAATGAGCAGTTCTTC.

This clonotype was recorded a few times. The rearrangement links TRBV7-2 to TRBJ2-7; TRBD2 matches 11 bases. This CDR3 is 16 amino acids long. The ends lost 5 bases at V and 3 bases at J; junction bases unmatched: 9. Germline CDR1 is SGHTA and CDR2 is FQGNSA. CDR3 in DNA: TGTGCCAGCAGCCAATCGGGACTAGCGGAACTCTACGAGCAGTACTTC. Its translation: CASSQSGLAELYEQYF. Full variable domain (missing parts from reference TRBV7-2 and TRBJ2-7): GAGVSQSPSNKVTEKGKDVELRCDPISGHTALYWYRQSLGQGLEFLIYFQGNSAPDKSGLPSDRFSAERTGGSVSTLTIQRTQQEDSAVYLCASSQSGLAELYEQYFGPGTRLTVT.

This clonotype was seen many times. This sequence joins TRBV5-1 and TRBJ2-1; 12 nucleotides agree with TRBD2. CDR3 length: 16 amino acids. Per germline, CDR1 SGHRS and CDR2 YFSETQ. The V gene end was trimmed by 0 bases and the J gene end by 7 bases; junction bases not matched to a gene: 5. CDR3 residues: CASSLVASGRVNEQFF. The CDR3 region has the DNA TGCGCCAGCAGCTTGGTTGCTAGCGGGAGGGTAAATGAGCAGTTCTTC.

Ten or more counts support this clonotype. This chain uses TRBV7-9 with TRBJ1-4; no clear D gene. CDR1 SEHNR and CDR2 FQNEAQ come from the germline V gene (reference sequence). Trimming took off 5 bases at V and 3 bases at J, with 13 bases between the two ends. CDR3 length: 15 amino acids. The CDR3 DNA reads as TGTGCCAGCAGCCCCCGTGGGTCACCTAATGAAAAACTGTTTTTT. Encoded protein: CASSPRGSPNEKLFF.

CDR3 in amino acids: CASSGGVDSYNEQFF. For the CDR3, the DNA is TGTGCCAGCAGTGGCGGGGTAGACTCCTACAATGAGCAGTTCTTC. This chain uses TRBV7-3 with TRBJ2-1; weak D call: TRBD2 (6 bases). Germline CDR1 and CDR2: SGHTA and FQGTGA. The V gene lost 6 bases and the J gene lost 0 bases, with 12 bases spanning the gap. The CDR3 consists of 15 residues. Based on the CDR3 plus reference TRBV7-3 and TRBJ2-1, the full variable domain is GAGVSQTPSNKVTEKGKYVELRCDPISGHTALYWYRQSLGQGPEFLIYFQGTGAADDSGLPNDRFFAVRPEGSVSTLKIQRTERGDSAVYLCASSGGVDSYNEQFFGPGTRLTVL.

This clonotype was seen more than once but under ten times. V gene TRBV7-7 combines with J gene TRBJ2-2, with D possibly matching TRBD2 (5 bases). The germline V gene has CDR1 SSHAT and CDR2 FNYEAQ (reference sequence). This CDR3 region has 14 residues. V lost 5 bases, J lost 6 bases, and 13 bases lay in between. For the CDR3, the DNA is TGTGCCAGCAGCGCCCCGTCCGGGGCCGGGGAGCTGTTTTTT. Translation: CASSAPSGAGELFF.

Only a few counts were recorded for this clonotype. This rearrangement joins TRBV6-1 to TRBJ2-1; maybe TRBD2 (6 bases). Trimming stripped 6 bases from V and 7 bases from J, with 19 bases between. The CDR3 length is 15 residues. The V gene's germline CDR1 is MNHNS and CDR2 SASEGT. The CDR3 region has the DNA TGTGCCAGCAGGGACCCCCGGTTGACTAGGAATGAGCAGTTCTTC. This encodes CASRDPRLTRNEQFF.

This clonotype was picked up many times. This chain uses TRBV19 with TRBJ1-1; 11 bases fit TRBD1. The CDR3 totals 15 residues. After removal of 4 bases from V and 6 bases from J, the junction contained 7 bases not matched to a gene. CDR1 is LNHDA, CDR2 SQIVND, per germline (reference sequence). Here the CDR3 reads CASSTGTGGPAEAFF. CDR3 DNA: TGTGCCAGTAGTACCGGGACAGGGGGACCGGCTGAAGCTTTCTTT. Full variable domain (rest looked up from reference TRBV19 and TRBJ1-1): DGGITQSPKYLFRKEGQNVTLSCEQNLNHDAMYWYRQDPGQGLRLIYYSQIVNDFQKGDIAEGYSVSREKKESFPLTVTSAQKNPTAFYLCASSTGTGGPAEAFFGQGTRLTVV.

The CDR3 spells CASSFPGLAGGRTDTQYF. The CDR3 bases are TGTGCCAGCAGCTTTCCGGGACTAGCGGGAGGGCGCACAGATACGCAGTATTTT. The rearrangement joins TRBV5-6 to TRBJ2-3; 16 bases are shared with TRBD2. The V segment lost 2 bases and the J segment 1 base; nucleotides outside the gene matches: 4. Germline values: CDR1 SGHDT, CDR2 YYEEEE. The CDR3 consists of 18 residues.

The chain combines TRBV2 with TRBJ2-5; D is ambiguous. V was trimmed by 4 bases and J by 3 bases, leaving 9 bases between them. The CDR3 runs to 13 residues. Germline assignment: CDR1 SNHLY and CDR2 FYNNEI. The CDR3: CASSAVREETQYF. As DNA, the CDR3 is TGTGCCAGCAGTGCTGTCAGAGAAGAGACCCAGTACTTC.

This clonotype was counted many times. This chain uses TRBV28 with TRBJ2-7; 9 bases agree with TRBD2. The CDR3 loop spans 11 amino acids. J gave up 4 bases and V 9 bases, and 1 base lay outside the gene matches. Germline CDR1 is MDHEN and CDR2 is SYDVKM. The CDR3 is CASSGRYEQYV. As DNA, the CDR3 is TGTGCCAGTAGCGGGAGATACGAGCAGTACGTC.

This clonotype occurred many times. The CDR3 spells CSASTGSVNTEAFF. The CDR3 bases are TGCAGTGCTAGCACAGGATCGGTGAACACTGAAGCTTTCTTT. This sequence joins TRBV20-1 and TRBJ1-1, with TRBD1 as a possible D gene (5 bases). The CDR3 extends over 14 amino acids. CDR1 DFQATT and CDR2 SNEGSKA come from the germline V gene (reference sequence). V lost 3 bases to trimming and J lost 0 bases, with 11 bases between them.

The sample holds many counts of this clonotype. The V and J genes are TRBV20-1 and TRBJ2-3; TRBD2 agrees at 9 bases. The CDR3 loop spans 16 amino acids. Germline V gives CDR1 DFQATT, CDR2 SNEGSKA (reference sequence). J was trimmed by 5 bases and V by 0 bases; bases with no gene match: 9. CDR3 protein: CSARDPFAGGVDTQYF. DNA of the CDR3: TGCAGTGCTAGAGATCCTTTCGCGGGAGGGGTAGATACGCAGTATTTT.

This clonotype was seen only a few times. The genes are TRBV7-9 and TRBJ2-7, with D hard to call. This CDR3 comprises 10 residues. The germline V gene encodes CDR1 SEHNR and CDR2 FQNEAQ (reference sequence). Trimming pared 5 bases from V and 8 bases from J, leaving 7 bases between. CDR3 in DNA: TGTGCCAGCAGCGCCTCCAAGCAGTACTTC. It yields the protein CASSASKQYF.

This clonotype was recorded at least ten times. The chain has TRBV10-3 and TRBJ2-7, with D possibly TRBD2 on 6 matching bases. Germline V gene lookup returns CDR1 ENHRY and CDR2 SYGVKD. With 1 base removed from V and 2 bases from J, the gap between germline ends came to 18 bases. The CDR3 has 17 amino acids. Here the CDR3 reads CAISEFPSSENAYEQYF. As DNA, the CDR3 is TGTGCCATCAGTGAGTTTCCTTCTAGCGAGAACGCCTACGAGCAGTACTTC.

This clonotype was recorded a few times. The V call is TRBV20-1, the J call TRBJ2-2; the D is unclear. CDR3 size: 15 residues. Germline CDR1 and CDR2: DFQATT and SNEGSKA (reference sequence). With 0 bases removed from V and 2 bases from J, the gap between germline ends came to 10 bases. The CDR3 is CSARDRQVNTGELFF. The CDR3 bases are TGCAGTGCTAGAGATCGCCAGGTCAACACCGGGGAGCTGTTTTTT.

The chain joins TRBV6-2 or TRBV6-3 to TRBJ2-1; D may be TRBD1 (6 bases). From germline, CDR1 is MNHEY and CDR2 SVGEGT. The CDR3 length is 16 residues. The V gene lost 4 bases and the J gene lost 1 base, with 14 bases spanning the gap. The CDR3 loop reads CASSLGGRRSYNEQFF. As DNA, the CDR3 is TGTGCCAGCAGTTTAGGGGGACGAAGGTCCTACAATGAGCAGTTCTTC.

The chain employs TRBV5-4 and TRBJ2-4, with 7 bases aligning to TRBD1. Trimming at V came to 2 bases and at J to 4 bases, leaving 3 bases not matched to a gene. Germline CDR1 is SGHNT and CDR2 is YYREEE (reference sequence). This CDR3 is built from 14 residues. The CDR3, as DNA: TGTGCCAGCAGCTTCCGGGACAGTAAAAACATTCAGTACTTC. Translated: CASSFRDSKNIQYF.

This clonotype was counted ten times or more. The chain uses TRBV20-1 and TRBJ2-7, with 12 bases that match TRBD2. Germline V gives CDR1 DFQATT, CDR2 SNEGSKA (reference sequence). The junction had 10 bases not matched to a gene; V was cut back by 0 bases and J by 7 bases. The CDR3 covers 16 residues. The CDR3 bases are TGCAGTGCTAGAGAGAAGACTAGCGGGAGAATTTGGGAGCAGTACTTC. Translating it yields CSAREKTSGRIWEQYF.

This clonotype was recorded a few times. The CDR3 DNA is TGTGCCTGGGGACTCAACACCGGGGAGCTGTTTTTT. Residues: CAWGLNTGELFF. J is TRBJ2-2 and V is TRBV30; the D gene is possibly TRBD2 (5 bases). Per the germline V gene, CDR1 is GTSNPN and CDR2 is SVGIG (reference sequence). The CDR3 consists of 12 residues. V lost 5 bases and J lost 2, with 6 bases in between.

The chain recombines TRBV6-1 with TRBJ2-1; TRBD2 matches 9 bases. Germline lookup yields CDR1 MNHNS and CDR2 SASEGT. CDR3 length: 15 residues. Losses at the gene ends were 5 bases for V and 10 bases for J; bases not matched to a gene: 12. As DNA, the CDR3 is TGTGCCAGCAGTCCGTCGGGACTAGCCTCGATGGAGCAGTTCTTC. Translated: CASSPSGLASMEQFF.

The CDR3 bases are TGTGCCACCAGCAGAGTCCAGGGGGCTGGGGACATTCAGTACTTC. It translates to CATSRVQGAGDIQYF. The chain carries TRBV15 and TRBJ2-4; TRBD1 matches 8 bases. The CDR3 length is 15 residues. Germline CDR1 and CDR2: LNHNV and YYDKDF (reference sequence). The V gene end was trimmed by 1 base and the J gene end by 8 bases; junction bases not matched to a gene: 7.

This clonotype was seen many times. This chain joins TRBV12-3 or TRBV12-4 and TRBJ2-7; no firm D call. Trimming left V 7 bases short and J 6 bases short, with 16 bases between. This CDR3 spans 13 amino acids. CDR3 sequence (DNA): TGTGCCAGCACCCTTTCACAGAGTGGCGAGCAGTACTTC. Amino acids: CASTLSQSGEQYF.

This clonotype has a handful of counts. The chain couples TRBV7-2 to TRBJ2-7; 11 positions agree with TRBD1. There are 16 residues in the CDR3. V dropped 2 bases and J dropped 5; count of bases not matched to a gene: 8. From germline, CDR1 is SGHTA and CDR2 FQGNSA. Here the CDR3 DNA reads TGTGCCAGCAGCTTATGGGGACAGGGGGGTTTAGACGAGCAGTACTTC. Translated: CASSLWGQGGLDEQYF.

The chain couples TRBV7-6 to TRBJ2-7; possibly TRBD1 for D (6 bases). The CDR3 has 13 residues. The germline gives CDR1 SGHVS, CDR2 FNYEAQ. The germline V and J ends were trimmed by 5 bases and 4 bases, with 12 bases remaining between them. As DNA, the CDR3 is TGTGCCAGCAGCCCAGGGGCCGAGTACGAGCAGTACGTC. This gives the protein CASSPGAEYEQYV.

This clonotype was counted between two and nine times. The chain couples TRBV15 to TRBJ2-3, with a tentative D call TRBD2 (6 bases). The CDR3 runs to 14 residues. V was cut by 8 bases and J by 6 bases, with 18 bases left in between. Germline V gives CDR1 LNHNV, CDR2 YYDKDF (reference sequence). DNA of the CDR3: TGTGCCACCGGCCCGGCGGGACCTAGGGATACGCAGTATTTT. Residues: CATGPAGPRDTQYF.